A single sample is the source of the 24 T cell receptor beta chains below, sequenced in a study of identical twins. TCRdb reanalysed the 5' RACE reads using MiXCR and keeps one entry per CDR3 protein. The table has 420,000 or so distinct CDR3 sequences, 18% seen once. The sample consisted of naive T cells sorted from blood. The receptor set was obtained from a man aged 50 to 59 in good health.

In the case of this clonotype: At one end, the junction sequence differs from germline, possibly due to a read error. This rearrangement joins TRBV7-9 to TRBJ1-1; 7 bases match TRBD1. There are 10 residues in the CDR3. Germline CDR1 and CDR2: SEHNR and FQNEAQ (reference sequence). The CDR3 region has the DNA TGTGCCAGCAGCGCGAGGGGGACAGACTTT. Its translation: CASSARGTDF.

This clonotype has only a few counts. The rearrangement uses TRBV20-1 and TRBJ2-1, with 9 bases that match TRBD2. This CDR3 is built from 14 residues. Germline V gene sequence: CDR1 DFQATT, CDR2 SNEGSKA (reference sequence). Losses at the gene ends were 3 bases for V and 4 bases for J; bases not matched to a gene: 4. DNA for the CDR3: TGCAGTGCTAGGTCGCGGGAGGGGTACAATGAGCAGTTCTTC. This sequence encodes CSARSREGYNEQFF.

DNA for the CDR3: TGTGCCAGCAGTCAGGGACAGTTCTACGAGCAGTACTTC. Its translation: CASSQGQFYEQYF. The chain employs TRBV7-9 and TRBJ2-7, with 7 bases matching TRBD1. Germline assignment: CDR1 SEHNR and CDR2 FQNEAQ (reference sequence). The CDR3 has 13 residues. The V and J ends lost 6 bases and 3 bases, in that order; junction bases with no gene match: 5.

At least ten counts were recorded for this clonotype. V gene TRBV7-8 combines with J gene TRBJ1-1, with TRBD1 matching 7 bases. The germline V gene encodes CDR1 SGHVS and CDR2 FQNEAQ. The V and J ends lost 1 base and 1 base, in that order; junction bases with no gene match: 3. The CDR3 is 15 amino acids. The DNA of the CDR3 is TGTGCCAGCAGCTTAGAGCGACAGGGGAACACTGAAGCTTTCTTT. Residues: CASSLERQGNTEAFF.

This clonotype was picked up a small number of times. The V and J genes are TRBV10-2 and TRBJ2-7; 8 bases agree with TRBD1. Germline values: CDR1 WSHSY, CDR2 SAAADI. The junction had 10 bases not matched to a gene; V was cut back by 6 bases and J by 6 bases. This CDR3 has 14 residues. Here the CDR3 DNA reads TGCGCCAGCAGACAGGGGGGCGCGACAGGCGAGCAGTACTTC. It encodes CASRQGGATGEQYF.

The sample holds many counts of this clonotype. CDR3 sequence (DNA): TGCGCCAGCAGCCACAACAGGGTTGCCTACAATGAGCAGTTCTTC. Encoded protein: CASSHNRVAYNEQFF. The chain is built from TRBV4-3 and TRBJ2-1, with D possibly matching TRBD1 (6 bases). CDR3 size: 15 residues. V lost 3 bases to trimming and J lost 2 bases, with 11 bases between them. Germline loops: CDR1 LGHNA, CDR2 YSLEER.

This rearrangement joins TRBV7-3 to TRBJ1-1; 10 bases match TRBD1. With V trimmed by 5 bases and J by 5 bases, 8 bases remained unmatched. Germline-derived CDR1 and CDR2 are SGHTA and FQGTGA. This CDR3 is built from 15 residues. This chain's CDR3 is CASSPSGQGRTEAFF. The CDR3 DNA is TGTGCCAGCAGCCCATCGGGACAGGGGAGGACTGAAGCTTTCTTT.

The chain combines TRBV4-3 with TRBJ1-5; D might be TRBD1 (5 bases). The ends were cut back, 0 bases at V and 3 bases at J, with 9 bases in the middle. This CDR3 has 15 amino acids. From germline, CDR1 is LGHNA and CDR2 YSLEER. CDR3 DNA: TGCGCCAGCAGCCAAGATGGGGGTTACAATCAGCCCCAGCATTTT. It yields the protein CASSQDGGYNQPQHF.

V gene TRBV6-1 combines with J gene TRBJ2-1; 8 bases agree with TRBD2. Unmatched junction bases numbered 8, after V lost 6 bases and J lost 4 bases. The CDR3 length is 15 residues. The germline CDR1 and CDR2 sequences are MNHNS and SASEGT. CDR3 protein: CASRLAGGPYNEQFF. The CDR3 nucleotides read TGTGCCAGCAGGCTGGCGGGGGGACCTTACAATGAGCAGTTCTTC.

Details on this clonotype: A much larger clone is a single base away; this may be a read error. V gene TRBV6-2 or TRBV6-3 combines with J gene TRBJ2-1, with no clear D. CDR1 is MNHEY, CDR2 SVGEGT, per germline. The ends were cut back, 6 bases at V and 12 bases at J, with 12 bases in the middle. CDR3 size: 11 residues. The CDR3 sequence is CASSQKWGQFF. The DNA of the CDR3 is TGTGCCAGCAGCCAGAAGTGGGGGCAGTTCTTC.

This clonotype was found a few times. This chain connects TRBV2 to TRBJ2-1; D may be TRBD1 (6 bases). V was cut by 6 bases and J by 7 bases, with 16 bases left in between. Germline V CDR1 and CDR2: SNHLY, FYNNEI. This CDR3 has 14 residues. The CDR3 DNA follows: TGTGCCAGCAGGGAAACAGGGTTAGGTAATGAGCAGTTCTTC. Translated, it gives CASRETGLGNEQFF.

The rearrangement uses TRBV7-2 and TRBJ1-3, with TRBD1 identical over 9 bases. Per germline, CDR1 SGHTA and CDR2 FQGNSA. CDR3 length: 14 amino acids. V was pared by 11 bases and J by 7 bases, with 12 bases of the junction left unmatched. In nucleotides, the CDR3 is TGTGCCTCCAAACGGGACAGGGCGAGTAACACCATATATTTT. It encodes CASKRDRASNTIYF. Based on the CDR3 plus reference TRBV7-2 and TRBJ1-3, the full variable domain is GAGVSQSPSNKVTEKGKDVELRCDPISGHTALYWYRQSLGQGLEFLIYFQGNSAPDKSGLPSDRFSAERTGGSVSTLTIQRTQQEDSAVYLCASKRDRASNTIYFGEGSWLTVV.

The rearrangement joins TRBV2 to TRBJ2-7; D is unclear. This CDR3 region has 11 residues. V lost 2 bases to trimming and J lost 6 bases, with 5 bases between them. CDR1 SNHLY and CDR2 FYNNEI come from the germline V gene. The DNA of the CDR3 is TGTGCCAGCAGTGAACAACTCGAGCAGTACTTC. This sequence encodes CASSEQLEQYF. Full variable domain (missing parts from reference TRBV2 and TRBJ2-7): EPEVTQTPSHQVTQMGQEVILRCVPISNHLYFYWYRQILGQKVEFLVSFYNNEISEKSEIFDDQFSVERPDGSNFTLKIRSTKLEDSAMYFCASSEQLEQYFGPGTRLTVT.

J is TRBJ1-1 and V is TRBV12-5, with D hard to call. Germline V gene lookup returns CDR1 LGHNT and CDR2 FRNRAP. Trimming left V 7 bases short and J 6 bases short, with 9 bases between. This CDR3 region has 11 residues. Written as DNA, the CDR3 is TGTGCTAGTGTATATGGCGCTGAAGCTTTCTTT. It yields the protein CASVYGAEAFF.

This clonotype was picked up a small number of times. The chain links TRBV15 to TRBJ2-3, with D uncertain. V lost 0 bases to trimming and J lost 7 bases, with 8 bases between them. The germline CDR1 and CDR2 sequences are LNHNV and YYDKDF (reference sequence). The CDR3 sequence is 13 residues long. The CDR3: CATSRDERNTQYF. The CDR3 DNA follows: TGTGCCACCAGCAGAGATGAAAGGAATACGCAGTATTTT. The variable domain in full, with the rest retrieved from reference TRBV15 and TRBJ2-3, is DAMVIQNPRYQVTQFGKPVTLSCSQTLNHNVMYWYQQKSSQAPKLLFHYYDKDFNNEADTPDNFQSRRPNTSFCFLDIRSPGLGDTAMYLCATSRDERNTQYFGPGTRLTVL.

The chain joins TRBV25-1 to TRBJ2-6; unclear D gene. V dropped 4 bases and J dropped 8 bases, with 3 bases sitting between them. The V gene's germline CDR1 is MGHDK and CDR2 SYGVNS. CDR3 length equals 11 residues. The CDR3 nucleotides are TGTGCCAGCAGTGGATCCAACGTCCTGACTTTC. It yields the protein CASSGSNVLTF.

This clonotype was seen only a few times. V gene TRBV29-1 combines with J gene TRBJ2-1; 7 bases are a match to TRBD1. J lost 4 bases, V lost 7 bases, and 13 bases had no gene match. Germline CDR1 is SQVTM and CDR2 is ANQGSEA. The CDR3 extends over 15 amino acids. The CDR3 spells CSAQVPGQRYNEQFF. In DNA form, the CDR3 reads TGCAGCGCCCAGGTACCGGGACAGCGGTACAATGAGCAGTTCTTC.

The CDR3: CSARDVSGESYNEQFF. The CDR3 coding sequence is TGCAGTGCTAGAGATGTTTCGGGGGAATCCTACAATGAGCAGTTCTTC. The chain joins TRBV20-1 to TRBJ2-1, with D tentatively TRBD2 (6 bases). CDR3 size: 16 residues. Deletions cut 0 bases from V and 1 base from J, with 13 bases between. CDR1 is DFQATT and CDR2 is SNEGSKA in the germline V gene (reference sequence).

The genes are TRBV20-1 and TRBJ1-4, with D maybe TRBD1 (6 bases). V gave up 3 bases and J gave up 6 bases, with 11 bases separating them. Germline V lookup: CDR1 DFQATT, CDR2 SNEGSKA (reference sequence). The CDR3 loop spans 13 amino acids. The CDR3 DNA sequence: TGCAGTGCTAGTTGGGGGGCAGATGAAAAACTGTTTTTT. This sequence encodes CSASWGADEKLFF.

The rearrangement links TRBV20-1 to TRBJ2-7, with 9 bases matching TRBD1. This CDR3 comprises 16 residues. V shed 1 base and J 4 bases; nucleotides not matched to a gene: 11. Germline loops: CDR1 DFQATT, CDR2 SNEGSKA (reference sequence). The CDR3, as DNA: TGCAGTGCTAGAGGTACAGGGGGCTTCGCTTTTTACGAGCAGTACTTC. This translates into CSARGTGGFAFYEQYF.

This clonotype has more than one count but fewer than ten. The CDR3 reads CASSQEWRSGNTIYF. CDR3 bases: TGTGCCAGCAGCCAAGAATGGAGGTCTGGAAACACCATATATTTT. V is TRBV4-2 and J is TRBJ1-3; D not certain. Germline CDR1 reads LGHNA; CDR2 reads YNFKEQ. V shed 0 bases and J shed 1 base, with 7 bases lying between them. The CDR3 extends over 15 amino acids.

This clonotype has only a few counts. The chain uses TRBV5-5 and TRBJ1-5; TRBD1 is a possible D gene (6 bases). The germline gives CDR1 SGHKS, CDR2 YYEKEE (reference sequence). This CDR3 is built from 16 residues. Trimming removed 4 bases at V and 5 bases at J, with 19 bases between. CDR3 nucleotides: TGTGCCAGCAGCCTTTTACAGGGTTCAATCGATCAGCCCCAGCATTTT. It translates to CASSLLQGSIDQPQHF. The full variable domain, rest sourced from reference TRBV5-5 and TRBJ1-5, is DAGVTQSPTHLIKTRGQQVTLRCSPISGHKSVSWYQQVLGQGPQFIFQYYEKEERGRGNFPDRFSARQFPNYSSELNVNALLLGDSALYLCASSLLQGSIDQPQHFGDGTRLSIL.

The table lists this clonotype with a few counts. The chain employs TRBV20-1 and TRBJ1-1; D may be TRBD1 (5 bases). V shed 6 bases and J shed 0 bases, with 8 bases lying between them. This CDR3 contains 12 residues. Per the germline V gene, CDR1 is DFQATT and CDR2 is SNEGSKA (reference sequence). CDR3 protein: CSAGHMNTEAFF. The CDR3 nucleotides read TGCAGTGCAGGACATATGAACACTGAAGCTTTCTTT.

This clonotype was counted between two and nine times. The chain couples TRBV20-1 to TRBJ2-7; no firm D call. The V gene lost 2 bases and the J gene lost 0 bases, with 2 bases spanning the gap. The length of the CDR3 is 11 residues. Germline values: CDR1 DFQATT, CDR2 SNEGSKA (reference sequence). In DNA, the CDR3 is TGCAGTGCTAGAACCTCCTACGAGCAGTACTTC. This sequence encodes CSARTSYEQYF.